A selection of T cell receptor beta chains follows, all from one sample in a study of OX40 agonist ivuxolimab in advanced cancers. Data came from immunoSEQ multiplex PCR; TCRdb stores just in-frame clones and leaves some out. In the table there are tens of thousands of clones, around 88% of which are singletons. The sequencing used CD4+ or CD8+ T cells sorted from blood, collected in a trial of the OX40 agonist ivuxolimab. The receptors originated from an adult with an advanced solid tumor such as melanoma, head and neck, liver or kidney cancer. CDR3s include the opening cysteine and the closing phenylalanine or tryptophan. D genes are given only for firm matches. Some rows have no size entry. The others give once, few or many, or a class for an expanded clone.

>TRBD1|TRBV5-5|few|TRBJ1-2
CASSAQGNYGYTF
TGTGCCAGCAGCGCACAGGGGAACTATGGCTACACCTTC
>-|TRBV14|-|TRBJ2-2
CASSPFQGPGELFF
TGTGCCAGCAGCCCTTTCCAAGGACCTGGGGAGCTGTTTTTT
>-|TRBV15|-|TRBJ2-3
CATSRREQGRGDTQYF
TGTGCCACCAGCAGGAGGGAACAGGGTCGCGGAGATACGCAGTATTTT
>TRBD2|TRBV7-8|-|TRBJ2-3
CASSFPGGTPTDTQYF
TGTGCCAGCAGCTTCCCGGGGGGAACCCCCACAGATACGCAGTATTTT
>-|TRBV28|-|TRBJ2-5
CASSPLRAQETQYF
TGTGCCAGCAGTCCCCTCCGAGCCCAAGAGACCCAGTACTTC
>-|TRBV7-3|-|TRBJ1-1
CASSSGKNTEAFF
TGTGCCAGCAGTTCCGGGAAGAACACTGAAGCTTTCTTT
>TRBD2|TRBV5-1|-|TRBJ2-2
CASSSGGGTGELFF
TGCGCCAGCAGCTCTGGCGGGGGCACCGGGGAGCTGTTTTTT
>-|TRBV18|-|TRBJ2-1
CASSPSGPENEQFF
TGTGCCAGCTCACCATCGGGACCTGAGAATGAGCAGTTCTTC
>-|TRBV4-2|once|TRBJ2-5
CASSPEGGRETQYF
TGTGCCAGCAGCCCGGAAGGGGGGCGAGAGACCCAGTACTTC
>TRBD1|TRBV5-1|-|TRBJ1-2
CASSLTGDNYGYTF
TGCGCCAGCAGCTTGACAGGGGATAACTATGGCTACACCTTC
>TRBD1|TRBV5-6|-|TRBJ1-2
CASSLVSGGGYGYTF
TGTGCCAGCAGCTTGGTTTCAGGGGGCGGCTATGGCTACACCTTC
>-|TRBV30|once|TRBJ2-3
CAWSPSTNTQYF
TGTGCCTGGTCCCCCTCCACAAATACGCAGTATTTT
>TRBD1|TRBV29-1|-|TRBJ1-2
CSVGGQGEGYTF
TGCAGCGTTGGAGGACAGGGGGAAGGCTACACCTTC
>-|TRBV6-1|-|TRBJ1-3
CASSRGGAGNTIYF
TGTGCCAGCAGTAGGGGAGGGGCGGGAAACACCATATATTTT
>-|TRBV5-4|-|TRBJ2-1
CASTQKSQNNEQFF
TGTGCCAGCACCCAAAAGAGTCAGAACAATGAGCAGTTCTTC
>-|TRBV7-2|-|TRBJ1-4
CASSPRRADEKLFF
TGTGCCAGCAGCCCACGGCGCGCCGATGAAAAACTGTTTTTT
>TRBD2|TRBV7-2|-|TRBJ2-1
CASSFKLSGRGEQFF
TGTGCCAGCAGCTTTAAGCTTAGCGGGAGAGGTGAGCAGTTCTTC
>-|TRBV27|-|TRBJ2-1
CASSLGTTISYNEQFF
TGTGCCAGCAGTTTAGGTACCACAATCTCCTACAATGAGCAGTTCTTC
>-|TRBV4-2|-|TRBJ2-1
CASSQDPGRDPRGEQFF
TGTGCCAGCAGCCAAGATCCGGGGCGGGACCCTCGGGGTGAGCAGTTCTTC
>-|TRBV7-8|-|TRBJ1-5
CASSLVGGGNQPQHF
TGTGCCAGCAGTTTGGTGGGGGGCGGCAATCAGCCCCAGCATTTT
>-|TRBV4-2|-|TRBJ1-6
CASSQEATRGSPLHF
TGTGCCAGCAGCCAAGAGGCCACGAGGGGCTCACCCCTCCACTTT
>-|TRBV7-2|-|TRBJ2-1
CASSFDATYNEQFF
TGTGCCAGCAGCTTCGACGCCACCTACAATGAGCAGTTCTTC
>TRBD1|TRBV9|-|TRBJ2-7
CASSVGGRGPYEQYF
TGTGCCAGCAGCGTAGGGGGAAGGGGGCCCTACGAGCAGTACTTC
>TRBD1|TRBV6-6|-|TRBJ2-7
CASSETGGIEQYF
TGTGCCAGCAGCGAGACAGGGGGCATCGAGCAGTACTTC
>TRBD1|TRBV30|-|TRBJ2-7
CAVGPRRQGTYEQYF
TGTGCCGTAGGACCCAGACGACAGGGAACCTACGAGCAGTACTTC
>-|TRBV30|-|TRBJ1-3
CAWKRESTGNTIYF
TGTGCCTGGAAAAGGGAATCGACTGGAAACACCATATATTTT
>-|TRBV11-2|-|TRBJ2-3
CASSLQGFSTDTQYF
TGTGCCAGCAGCTTACAGGGGTTTAGCACAGATACGCAGTATTTT
>TRBD2|TRBV7-2|-|TRBJ2-3
CASSPGTSGRTDTQYF
TGTGCCAGCAGCCCGGGGACTAGCGGGAGGACAGATACGCAGTATTTT
>-|TRBV19|-|TRBJ2-7
CASSIVGGRLPEQYF
TGTGCCAGTAGTATCGTTGGCGGGCGCCTTCCCGAGCAGTACTTC
>-|TRBV11-1|-|TRBJ1-2
CASSSRQGYTF
TGTGCCAGCAGCTCCCGACAGGGCTACACCTTC
>TRBD2|TRBV23-1|-|TRBJ2-1
CASSQSSFLAGDFYNEQFF
TGCGCCAGCAGTCAATCCTCGTTTTTGGCGGGAGATTTTTACAATGAGCAGTTCTTC
>-|TRBV6-1|-|TRBJ1-2
CASTGTNYGYTF
TGTGCCAGTACCGGGACAAATTATGGCTACACCTTC
>-|TRBV4-1|few|TRBJ2-2
CASSQGGGQTNTGELFF
TGCGCCAGCAGCCAGGGAGGGGGACAGACGAACACCGGGGAGCTGTTTTTT
>-|TRBV11-2|-|TRBJ2-3
CASSSIPRGANTDTQYF
TGTGCCAGCAGCTCCATCCCCCGGGGGGCTAACACAGATACGCAGTATTTT
>TRBD1|TRBV5-1|-|TRBJ2-7
CASSLGQGIYEQYF
TGCGCCAGCAGCTTGGGACAGGGGATCTACGAGCAGTACTTC
>-|TRBV5-4|-|TRBJ2-1
CASSPPRGEQFF
TGTGCCAGCAGCCCGCCCAGGGGTGAGCAGTTCTTC
>-|TRBV29-1|-|TRBJ1-3
CSVGGNSGNTIYF
TGCAGCGTTGGAGGGAATTCTGGAAACACCATATATTTT
>TRBD1|TRBV5-8|-|TRBJ2-3
CASRSRDRSFGDTQYF
TGTGCCAGCAGATCTAGGGACAGGTCCTTCGGGGATACGCAGTATTTT
>TRBD1|TRBV5-4|-|TRBJ1-1
CASSWDSSNTEAFF
TGTGCCAGCAGCTGGGACAGTTCGAACACTGAAGCTTTCTTT
>-|TRBV11-2|-|TRBJ1-2
CASSLGQRPGGYTF
TGTGCCAGCAGCTTAGGACAGCGCCCGGGCGGCTACACCTTC
>TRBD1|TRBV7-8|-|TRBJ1-1
CASSPPGTGGRNTEAFF
TGTGCCAGCAGCCCCCCCGGGACAGGGGGCAGGAACACTGAAGCTTTCTTT
>TRBD2|TRBV7-2|-|TRBJ2-5
CASSWPGGPSQETQYF
TGTGCCAGCAGCTGGCCGGGGGGGCCGAGTCAAGAGACCCAGTACTTC
>-|TRBV6-4|-|TRBJ2-5
CASSLRDRETQYF
TGTGCCAGCAGCCTCCGGGACCGCGAGACCCAGTACTTC